What follows describes a single TCR beta chain. The data stem from a study of T cell changes during pregnancy in multiple sclerosis. Trimming took 4 bases from V and 2 from J, leaving 16 bases between them. The CDR3 has 16 amino acids. Germline CDR1 reads SEHNR; CDR2 reads FQNEAQ (reference sequence). The table came from immunoSEQ multiplex PCR; TCRdb's copy has only in-frame clones and leaves some out. The data contain around 70,000 clones, 80% to 95% of them seen just once; the ten biggest clones take up approximately 1.8%. The rearrangement joins TRBV7-9 to TRBJ2-3; perhaps TRBD1 as D (6 bases). The sample was peripheral blood, taken in the first trimester of pregnancy. The sequence derives from a female donor in good health, enrolled as a control in a pregnancy study. The CDR3, as DNA: TGTGCCAGCAGCTCCCCCCTGGACAGAGACACAGATACGCAGTATTTT. Translation: CASSSPLDRDTDTQYF.